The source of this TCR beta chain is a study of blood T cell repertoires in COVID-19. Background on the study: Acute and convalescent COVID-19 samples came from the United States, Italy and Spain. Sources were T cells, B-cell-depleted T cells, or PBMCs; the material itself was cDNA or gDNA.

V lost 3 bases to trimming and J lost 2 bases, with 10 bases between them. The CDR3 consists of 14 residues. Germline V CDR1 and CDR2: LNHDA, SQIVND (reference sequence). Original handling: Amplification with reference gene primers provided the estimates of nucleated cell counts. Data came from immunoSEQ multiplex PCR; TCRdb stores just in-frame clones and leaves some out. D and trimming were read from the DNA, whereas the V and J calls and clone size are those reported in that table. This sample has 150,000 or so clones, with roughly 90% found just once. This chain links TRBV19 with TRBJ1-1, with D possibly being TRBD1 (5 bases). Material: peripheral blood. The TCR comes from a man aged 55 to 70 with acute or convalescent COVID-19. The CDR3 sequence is CASSMRQLNTEAFF. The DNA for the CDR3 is TGTGCCAGTAGTATGAGACAGTTAAACACTGAAGCTTTCTTT.